Listed here are 6 T cell receptor beta chains from one sample, sequenced in a study of cytomegalovirus exposure and HLA in healthy donors. Vbeta (60) and Jbeta (13) primers were used in the PCR. Measured with immunoSEQ multiplex PCR; TCRdb has only the in-frame clones, and not every one. This sample's table reports around 63,000 clones. Sequencing input: PBMCs. The receptors were gathered from a young woman in good health and CMV-seronegative.

This chain joins TRBV2 and TRBJ2-2; D is undetermined. The CDR3 has 12 residues. The V and J ends lost 5 bases and 14 bases respectively, with 15 bases between them. CDR1 and CDR2 from the germline V gene are SNHLY and FYNNEI. The CDR3 nucleotides read TGTGCCAGCAGTCTAGAATTGAGTATTCTGTTTTTT. It codes for CASSLELSILFF.

The gene calls are TRBV4-1 and TRBJ2-7; D unresolved. CDR1 and CDR2 from the germline V gene are MGHRA and YSYEKL. CDR3 size: 12 residues. The V gene lost 0 bases and the J gene lost 4 bases, with 4 bases spanning the gap. The DNA of the CDR3 is TGCGCCAGCAGCCAAGACAGTTACGAGCAGTACTTC. Translation gives CASSQDSYEQYF.

This sequence joins TRBV6-5 and TRBJ1-2; tentatively, D is TRBD1 (5 bases). The CDR3 has 13 residues. Trimming shortened V by 6 bases and J by 7 bases, and 15 bases separated the two germline ends. The germline gives CDR1 MNHEY, CDR2 SVGAGI. As DNA, the CDR3 is TGTGCCAGCAGCCCCCCCTCGGGGGGTGGCTACACCTTC. Amino acids: CASSPPSGGGYTF.

The chain carries TRBV28 and TRBJ1-1, with D unclear. V was trimmed by 6 bases and J by 1 base, leaving 18 bases between them. The CDR3 loop spans 16 amino acids. In germline, CDR1 is MDHEN, CDR2 SYDVKM. The CDR3 DNA sequence: TGTGCCAGCAGCTACCTACGGGGTTCGGGGAACACTGAAGCTTTCTTT. This encodes CASSYLRGSGNTEAFF.

V usage is TRBV28 and J usage is TRBJ1-5; possibly TRBD1 for D (6 bases). V shed 2 bases and J shed 5 bases, with 13 bases lying between them. The CDR3 totals 15 residues. Germline V gene sequence: CDR1 MDHEN, CDR2 SYDVKM. The CDR3 loop is CASSLLAGADQPQHF. In nucleotides, the CDR3 is TGTGCCAGCAGTTTACTGGCAGGGGCTGATCAGCCCCAGCATTTT.

This chain connects TRBV6-5 to TRBJ1-1, with D unresolved. V lost 6 bases to trimming and J lost 0 bases, with 8 bases between them. The germline V gene encodes CDR1 MNHEY and CDR2 SVGAGI. CDR3 length equals 13 residues. CDR3 in DNA: TGTGCCAGCAGATCTGGCCTGAACACTGAAGCTTTCTTT. Translated, it gives CASRSGLNTEAFF.